The rows below give T cell receptor beta chains drawn from one sample of a study of OX40 agonist ivuxolimab in advanced cancers. Measured with immunoSEQ multiplex PCR; TCRdb has only the in-frame clones, and not every one. The table shows about 50,000 clones, with 70% to 90% occurring only once. The input for sequencing was CD4+ or CD8+ T cells sorted from blood, taken in a trial of the OX40 agonist ivuxolimab. Source of these receptors: an adult with an advanced solid tumor such as melanoma, head and neck, liver or kidney cancer. CDR3s include the opening cysteine and the closing phenylalanine or tryptophan. A D gene is named only where the DNA matches it firmly. The listing skips clone size in some rows; elsewhere it reads once, few, many or a size class.

few	.	TRBJ1-1	TRBV6-1	TGTGCCAGCAGCTCCGGACAGTTCATGAACACTGAAGCTTTCTTT	CASSSGQFMNTEAFF
.	.	TRBJ2-2	TRBV27	TGTGCCAGCAGTTCCAGGGGAACCGGGGAGCTGTTTTTT	CASSSRGTGELFF
.	.	TRBJ1-3	TRBV30	TGTGCCTGGAGTGTATTCCGGGCTGGTAGAAACACCATATATTTT	CAWSVFRAGRNTIYF
.	.	TRBJ1-2	TRBV5-6	TGTGCCAGCAGCTTGGAAATGGGGTTCTATGGCTACACCTTC	CASSLEMGFYGYTF
few	TRBD2	TRBJ2-2	TRBV7-3	TGTGCCAGCAGCAAACTAGCGGGAGTAAGGGGCGGGGAGCTGTTTTTT	CASSKLAGVRGGELFF
.	.	TRBJ1-2	TRBV19	TGTGCCAGTAGCGGCGGTAGTGTCCCGTTTTATGGCTACACCTTC	CASSGGSVPFYGYTF
.	TRBD1	TRBJ2-7	TRBV28	TGTGCCAGCAGTCAGTCGACAGGGCCAATTAGTTACGAGCAGTACTTC	CASSQSTGPISYEQYF
.	.	TRBJ2-5	TRBV6-6	TGTGCCAGCAGAACGGGGCAGGGAGGGGGAGAGACCCAGTACTTC	CASRTGQGGGETQYF
few	.	TRBJ1-1	TRBV9	TGTGCCAGCAGCGTTAAACCGAACACTGAAGCTTTCTTT	CASSVKPNTEAFF
once	TRBD2	TRBJ2-1	TRBV4-2	TGTGCCAGCAGCCAAGACTGGGCAGGGACCACTAGCGGGTCATACAATGAGCAGTTCTTC	CASSQDWAGTTSGSYNEQFF
.	TRBD1	TRBJ2-3	TRBV29-1	TGCAGCGCATCGACAGGGGTAACAGATACGCAGTATTTT	CSASTGVTDTQYF
.	.	TRBJ2-7	TRBV2	TGTGCCAGCGCCCAAGCCTACGAGCAGTACTTC	CASAQAYEQYF
.	.	TRBJ2-7	TRBV19	TGTGCCAGTAGTTCCTTCAGAGACGGTCCTTACGAGCAGTACTTC	CASSSFRDGPYEQYF
.	TRBD1	TRBJ2-7	TRBV27	TGTGCCAGCAGTCCCCATCGTAGACAGGGTGGGTTATACGAGCAGTACTTC	CASSPHRRQGGLYEQYF
.	.	TRBJ2-3	TRBV30	TGTGCCTGGACCCCGGGACTGTCTAGCACAGATACGCAGTATTTT	CAWTPGLSSTDTQYF
.	.	TRBJ2-7	TRBV2	TGTGCCAGCAGTGACCAGGGGTCTCAGAGCGAGCAGTACTTC	CASSDQGSQSEQYF
.	TRBD2	TRBJ2-1	TRBV6-5	TGTGCCAGCAGAGCCGGGACTAGCGGTACCGATGAGCAGTTCTTC	CASRAGTSGTDEQFF
.	TRBD2	TRBJ2-3	TRBV28	TGTGCCACTGTCGGGGGGAGGGGCGGTCCAGGCACAGATACGCAGTATTTT	CATVGGRGGPGTDTQYF
.	.	TRBJ1-1	TRBV11-3	TGTGCCAGCGGAAGGACAGTTGAAGCTTTCTTT	CASGRTVEAFF
.	.	TRBJ2-7	TRBV7-9	TGTGCCAGCAGCTCCCCCGTGGGGGAGCAGTACTTC	CASSSPVGEQYF
.	TRBD1	TRBJ2-6	TRBV25-1	TGTGCCAGCAGTACAGGGGTTTCTGGGGCCAACGTCCTGACTTTC	CASSTGVSGANVLTF
.	TRBD1	TRBJ1-1	TRBV30	TGTGCCTGGAGTACAAGAGGGACAGGTCTGAACACTGAAGCTTTCTTT	CAWSTRGTGLNTEAFF
.	TRBD1	TRBJ1-2	TRBV7-2	TGTGCCAGCAGCCGGGACAGCAACTATGGCTACACCTTC	CASSRDSNYGYTF
.	TRBD2	TRBJ2-3	TRBV5-1	TGCGCCAGCAGCTTACTCGGGACTAGCGGTAGCACAGATACGCAGTATTTT	CASSLLGTSGSTDTQYF
.	TRBD1	TRBJ2-7	TRBV19	TGTGCCAGTCGGACCGGGACAGGGGGCCCCTACGAGCAGTACTTC	CASRTGTGGPYEQYF
few	TRBD2	TRBJ2-5	TRBV11-2	TGTGCCAGCAGCTTAGAACTAGCGGGAGGACAAGAGACCCAGTACTTC	CASSLELAGGQETQYF
.	.	TRBJ1-2	TRBV9	TGTGCCAGCAGCCCTTCGACAGGTACATATGGCTACACCTTC	CASSPSTGTYGYTF
.	TRBD2	TRBJ2-1	TRBV10-3	TGTGCCATCAGTACTAGCGGGGGAAACAATGAGCAGTTCTTC	CAISTSGGNNEQFF
.	.	TRBJ2-7	TRBV4-2	TGTGCCAGCGGATACAGGAGTCTCGACGAGCAGTACTTC	CASGYRSLDEQYF
once	TRBD1	TRBJ1-1	TRBV18	TGTGCCAGCTCAACTTCGACAGGGCGTATTGAAGCTTTCTTT	CASSTSTGRIEAFF
.	.	TRBJ2-7	TRBV5-4	TGTGCCAGCAGCTCCCAGAAGGCGGAGCAGTACTTC	CASSSQKAEQYF
.	.	TRBJ1-3	TRBV5-1	TGCGCCAGCAGCTCGGGACAAGAAGGAAACACCATATATTTT	CASSSGQEGNTIYF
.	.	TRBJ1-1	TRBV19	TGTGCCACTCAGTACACGGGAGTTCGGACTGAAGCTTTCTTT	CATQYTGVRTEAFF
.	TRBD2	TRBJ2-7	TRBV11-2	TGTGCCAGCAGCATGGGACTAGCGGCGTACTTC	CASSMGLAAYF
.	TRBD1	TRBJ2-7	TRBV6-6	TGTGCCAGCAGTTACTCTTCTGGACAGGGGTACGAGCAGTACTTC	CASSYSSGQGYEQYF